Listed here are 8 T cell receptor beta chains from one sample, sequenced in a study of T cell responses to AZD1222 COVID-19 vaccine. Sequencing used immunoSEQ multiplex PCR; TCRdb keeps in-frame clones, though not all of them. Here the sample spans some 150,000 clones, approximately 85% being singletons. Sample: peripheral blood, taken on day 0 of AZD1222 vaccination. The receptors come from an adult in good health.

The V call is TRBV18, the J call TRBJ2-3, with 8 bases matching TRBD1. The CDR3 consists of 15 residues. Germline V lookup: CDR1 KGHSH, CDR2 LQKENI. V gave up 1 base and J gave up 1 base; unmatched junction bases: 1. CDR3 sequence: CASSPLGQGTDTQYF. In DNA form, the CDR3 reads TGTGCCAGCTCACCACTGGGACAGGGCACAGATACGCAGTATTTT.

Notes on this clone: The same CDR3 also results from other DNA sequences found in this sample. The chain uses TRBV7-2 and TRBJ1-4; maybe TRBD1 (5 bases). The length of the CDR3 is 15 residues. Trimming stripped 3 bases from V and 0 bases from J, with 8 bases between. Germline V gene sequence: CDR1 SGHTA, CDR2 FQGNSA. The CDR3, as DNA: TGTGCCAGCAGCTTCGGGGCAGCAACTAATGAAAAACTGTTTTTT. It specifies CASSFGAATNEKLFF.

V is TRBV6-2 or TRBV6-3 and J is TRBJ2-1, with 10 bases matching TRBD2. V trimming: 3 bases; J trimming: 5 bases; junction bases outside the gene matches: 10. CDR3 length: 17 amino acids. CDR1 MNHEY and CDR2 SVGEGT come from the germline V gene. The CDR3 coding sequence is TGTGCCAGCAGTTATTCTCTAGCGGGAGAAGTAGACAATGAGCAGTTCTTC. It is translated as CASSYSLAGEVDNEQFF.

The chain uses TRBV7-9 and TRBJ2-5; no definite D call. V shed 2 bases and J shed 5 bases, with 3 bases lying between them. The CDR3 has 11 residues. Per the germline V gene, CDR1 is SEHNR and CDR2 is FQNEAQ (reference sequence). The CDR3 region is CASSLSETQYF. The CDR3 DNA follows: TGTGCCAGCAGCTTATCGGAGACCCAGTACTTC.

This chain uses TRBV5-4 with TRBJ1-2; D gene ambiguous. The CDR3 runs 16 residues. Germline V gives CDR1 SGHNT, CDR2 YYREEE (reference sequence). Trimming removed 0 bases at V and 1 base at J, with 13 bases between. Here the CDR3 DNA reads TGTGCCAGCAGCTTGGCGGGTGAGGGATTTAACTATGGCTACACCTTC. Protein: CASSLAGEGFNYGYTF. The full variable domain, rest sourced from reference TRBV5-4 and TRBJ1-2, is ETGVTQSPTHLIKTRGQQVTLRCSSQSGHNTVSWYQQALGQGPQFIFQYYREEENGRGNFPPRFSGLQFPNYSSELNVNALELDDSALYLCASSLAGEGFNYGYTFGSGTRLTVV.

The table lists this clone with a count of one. CDR3 DNA: TGCGCCAGCAGCTTAAGGAGGGAAGGGACCGGGGAGCTGTTTTTT. This codes for CASSLRREGTGELFF. The J gene is TRBJ2-2, the V gene TRBV5-1; D might be TRBD2 (6 bases). The V gene lost 2 bases and the J gene lost 5 bases, with 13 bases spanning the gap. The CDR3 consists of 15 residues. The germline V gene has CDR1 SGHRS and CDR2 YFSETQ.

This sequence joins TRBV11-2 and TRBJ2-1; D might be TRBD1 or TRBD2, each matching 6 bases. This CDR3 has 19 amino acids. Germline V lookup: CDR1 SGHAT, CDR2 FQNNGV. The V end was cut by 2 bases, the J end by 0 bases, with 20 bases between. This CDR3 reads CASSLIGGPRGSSYNEQFF. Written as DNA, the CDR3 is TGTGCCAGCAGCTTAATTGGGGGGCCTCGGGGGAGCTCCTACAATGAGCAGTTCTTC.

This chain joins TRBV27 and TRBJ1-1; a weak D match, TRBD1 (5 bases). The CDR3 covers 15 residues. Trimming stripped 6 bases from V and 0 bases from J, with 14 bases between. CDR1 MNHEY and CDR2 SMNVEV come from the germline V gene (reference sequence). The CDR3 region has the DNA TGTGCCAGCAGGCCCCGGGGGGGTATGAACACTGAAGCTTTCTTT. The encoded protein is CASRPRGGMNTEAFF.